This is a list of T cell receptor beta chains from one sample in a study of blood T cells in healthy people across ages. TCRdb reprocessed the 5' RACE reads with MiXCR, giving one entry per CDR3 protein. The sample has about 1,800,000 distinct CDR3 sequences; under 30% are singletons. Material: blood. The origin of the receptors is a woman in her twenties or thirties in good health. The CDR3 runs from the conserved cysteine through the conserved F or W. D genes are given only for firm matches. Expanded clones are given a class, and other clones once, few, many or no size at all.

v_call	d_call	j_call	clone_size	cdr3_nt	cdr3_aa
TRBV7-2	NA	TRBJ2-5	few	TGTGCCAGCAGCCAAGGGCAGCGGGAGACCCAGTACTTC	CASSQGQRETQYF
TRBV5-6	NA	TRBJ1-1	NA	TGTGCCAGCAGCCACAGGGTCCTATTTACTGAAGCTTTCTTT	CASSHRVLFTEAFF
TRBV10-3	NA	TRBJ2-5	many	TGTGCCATCAGTGAGCCGTTCCAAGAGACCCAGTACTTC	CAISEPFQETQYF
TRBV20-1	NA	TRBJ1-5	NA	TGCAGTGCTATAGGGACAAGCGGGAATCAGCCCCAGCATTTT	CSAIGTSGNQPQHF
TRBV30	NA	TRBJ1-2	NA	TGTGCCTGGAGTGAGGGGACAAACTATGGCTACACCTTC	CAWSEGTNYGYTF
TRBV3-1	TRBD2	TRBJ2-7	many	TGTGCCAGCAGCCAAGAGGTAGCGGGAGGTGGAGAGCAGTACTTC	CASSQEVAGGGEQYF
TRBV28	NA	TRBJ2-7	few	TGTGCCAGCAGTCAAAGAAGGGGAACCCACTACGAGCAGTACTTC	CASSQRRGTHYEQYF
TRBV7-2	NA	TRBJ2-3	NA	TGTGCCAGCAGCCCTAACCTGGCAGATACGCAGTATTTT	CASSPNLADTQYF
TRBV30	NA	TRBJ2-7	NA	TGTGCCTGGAGTTTTTCAGACTTCTACGAGCAGTACTTC	CAWSFSDFYEQYF
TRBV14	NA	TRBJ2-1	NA	TGTGCCAGCAGCCAAGAGGTCGGCAGGGTCTATGGGCAGTTCTTC	CASSQEVGRVYGQFF
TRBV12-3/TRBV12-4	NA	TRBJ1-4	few	TGTGCCAGCAGTTCATTGGACGGATCTGGTGAAAAACTGTTTTTT	CASSSLDGSGEKLFF
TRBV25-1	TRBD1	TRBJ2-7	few	TGTGCCAGCAGGCCCGGGGGACAGGGGTGCCACGAGCAGTACTTC	CASRPGGQGCHEQYF
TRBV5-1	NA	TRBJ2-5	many	TGCGCCAGCAGCACCGGGGGCGCGGAGACCCAGTACTTC	CASSTGGAETQYF
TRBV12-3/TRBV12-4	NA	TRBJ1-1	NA	TGTGCCAGCTGCCAATCCCTCAGCGACACTGAAGCTTTCTTT	CASCQSLSDTEAFF
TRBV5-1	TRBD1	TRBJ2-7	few	TGCGCCAGCAGCCATGCACAGGGGGCCTACGAGCAGTACTTC	CASSHAQGAYEQYF
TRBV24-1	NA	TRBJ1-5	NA	TGTGCCACCAGTGATTTGCTACAGTCAAATCAGCCCCAGCATTTT	CATSDLLQSNQPQHF
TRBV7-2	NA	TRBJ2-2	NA	TGTGCCAGCAGCTTGGGGCTACTCTCCGGGGAGCTGTTTTTT	CASSLGLLSGELFF
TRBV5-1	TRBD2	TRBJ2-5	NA	TGCGCCAGCAGAGCGGGGGGTATCGCTGAGACCCAGTACTTC	CASRAGGIAETQYF
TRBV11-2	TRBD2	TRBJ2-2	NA	TGTGCCAGCAGCTTGCTAGCGGCGCGGGAGCTGTTTTTT	CASSLLAARELFF
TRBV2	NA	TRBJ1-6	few	TGTGCCAGCAGTGAAGTGGGGCGGTCACCCCTCCACTTT	CASSEVGRSPLHF
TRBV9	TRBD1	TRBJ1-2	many	TGTGCCAGCAGCGGCGGACAGGTCCCTTTTGGTTATGGCTACACCTTC	CASSGGQVPFGYGYTF
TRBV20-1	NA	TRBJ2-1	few	TGCAGTGCCCCAATCCAGGGGGGAATATACAATGAGCAGTTCTTC	CSAPIQGGIYNEQFF
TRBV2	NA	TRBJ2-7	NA	TGTGCCAGCCGGGGAACCCCCAGGTCGCTCTACGAGCAGTACTTC	CASRGTPRSLYEQYF
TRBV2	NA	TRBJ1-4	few	TGTGCCAGCAGTGAAATAGCGAAAGAAAAACTGTTTTTT	CASSEIAKEKLFF
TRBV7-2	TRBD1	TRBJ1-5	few	TGTGCCAGCAGCAAGGGTGGTCCGGGACAGGCTCTTCCCCAGCATTTT	CASSKGGPGQALPQHF
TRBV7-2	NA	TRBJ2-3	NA	TGTGCCAGCAGCTTAGGCGGAGCTTGGGGCGGTGCAGATACGCAGTATTTT	CASSLGGAWGGADTQYF
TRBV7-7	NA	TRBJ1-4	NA	TGTGCCAGCAGCCCGGCCGGAGGTACAACTAATGAAAAACTGTTTTTT	CASSPAGGTTNEKLFF
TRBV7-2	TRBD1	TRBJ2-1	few	TGTGCCAGCAGCCAGACAGGGGGCGCAGGCTATGAGCAGTTCTTC	CASSQTGGAGYEQFF
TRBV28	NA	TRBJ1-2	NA	TGTGCCAGCAGTTTATCCGCAGGGGCGAAAAACTATGGCTACACCTTC	CASSLSAGAKNYGYTF
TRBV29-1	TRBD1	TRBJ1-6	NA	TGCAGCGTGGGGACAGGGGGACCTAATTCACCCCTCCACTTT	CSVGTGGPNSPLHF
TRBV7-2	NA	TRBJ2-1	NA	TGTGCCAGCAGCTACGACTTAACATACAATGAGCAGTTCTTC	CASSYDLTYNEQFF
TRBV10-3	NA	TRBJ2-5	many	TGTGCCATCAGCAGAGCTCCCCAAGAGACCCAGTACTTC	CAISRAPQETQYF
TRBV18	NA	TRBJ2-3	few	TGTGCCAGCTCACCACCCAGAACCACTAGCACAGATACGCAGTATTTT	CASSPPRTTSTDTQYF
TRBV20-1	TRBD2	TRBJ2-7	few	TGCAGTGCTAGGGCTAGCGGGGACTACGAGCAGTACTTC	CSARASGDYEQYF
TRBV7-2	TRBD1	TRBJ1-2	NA	TGTGCCAGCAGCCGCGGACAGGGGGTTAACTATGGCTACACCTTC	CASSRGQGVNYGYTF
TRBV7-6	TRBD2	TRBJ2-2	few	TGTGCCAGCAGCTTAGTTACTAGCGGGGACGTTTCGGCCGGGGAGCTGTTTTTT	CASSLVTSGDVSAGELFF
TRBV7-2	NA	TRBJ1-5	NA	TGTGCCAGCTCCTATAACTCGGGACGGAATCAGCCCCAGCATTTT	CASSYNSGRNQPQHF
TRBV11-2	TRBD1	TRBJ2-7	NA	TGTGCCAGCAGCTTCTTGACAGGGGGCTTCTACGAGCAGTACTTC	CASSFLTGGFYEQYF
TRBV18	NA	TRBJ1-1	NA	TGTGCCAGCTCAACGGACCGGATGAACACTGAAGCTTTCTTT	CASSTDRMNTEAFF
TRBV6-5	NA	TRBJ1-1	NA	TGTGCCATCAGGCTAACCAAGAACACTGAAGCTTTCTTT	CAIRLTKNTEAFF
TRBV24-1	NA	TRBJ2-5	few	TGTGCCACCTCGGGCGCAGTTCCCCAAGAGACCCAGTACTTC	CATSGAVPQETQYF
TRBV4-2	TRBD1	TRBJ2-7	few	TGTGCCAGCAGCCACAGCGGGACAGGGCTATCCTACGAGCAGTACTTC	CASSHSGTGLSYEQYF
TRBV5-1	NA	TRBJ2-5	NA	TGCGCCAGCATCGAGCAAGAGACCCAGTACTTC	CASIEQETQYF
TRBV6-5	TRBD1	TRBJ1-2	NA	TGTGCCAGCAGTTACTCGATAGGGGGCGAGGTCTGGGGAGGCTACACCTTC	CASSYSIGGEVWGGYTF
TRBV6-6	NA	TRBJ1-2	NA	TGTGCCAGCACCAACTCGGGGCGACGGAGCTATGGCTACACCTTC	CASTNSGRRSYGYTF
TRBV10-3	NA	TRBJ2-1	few	TGTGCCATCAGTGAGGTGGTACAGAGCTTAGACAATGAGCAGTTCTTC	CAISEVVQSLDNEQFF
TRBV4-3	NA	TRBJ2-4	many	TGCGCCAGCAGCCAAGATATGAAGAACATTCAGTACTTC	CASSQDMKNIQYF
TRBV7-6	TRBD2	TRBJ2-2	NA	TGTGCCAGCAACCAGAGCGGGGGCCGAGCCGGGGAGCTGTTTTTT	CASNQSGGRAGELFF
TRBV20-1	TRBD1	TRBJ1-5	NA	TGCAGTGCTTGGGGACAGGGGGAAAATCAGCCCCAGCATTTT	CSAWGQGENQPQHF
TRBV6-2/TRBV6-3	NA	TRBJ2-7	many	TGTGCCAGCAGCCGCCCCATGGGGTTAGCTGGAACCAACCACGAGCAGTACTTC	CASSRPMGLAGTNHEQYF
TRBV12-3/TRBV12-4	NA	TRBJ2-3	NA	TGTGCCAGCAGCTCAAGTGAAGGGGCCGATAGCACAGATACGCAGTATTTT	CASSSSEGADSTDTQYF
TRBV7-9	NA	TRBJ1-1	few	TGTGCCAGCAGCTCGGACGGGACACGGAACACTGAAGCTTTCTTT	CASSSDGTRNTEAFF
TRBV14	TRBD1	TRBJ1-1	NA	TGTGCCAGCAGCCAAGCCGGACAGGGATGGGGTGAAGCTTTCTTT	CASSQAGQGWGEAFF